This TCR beta chain is drawn from a study of cytomegalovirus exposure and HLA in healthy donors (TCRdb year 2017). About the full investigation: An earlier analysis of some 550 of the donors reported 250 to 350 Gb of sequence data and 100 million to 130 million unique TCR beta sequences from about 179 million T cells. An early release that covered roughly 600 HLA-typed donors contained approximately 300 gigabases of sequencing data and 80 million or so unique TCR sequences. The genetic ancestry cluster associated with self-reported Caucasian donors included around 76% of the approximately 400 genotyped donors. The study aimed to test whether signatures of past pathogen exposure could be identified by cataloging public T cell receptors. The T cell repertoires of around 670 subjects were profiled by immunosequencing and related to cytomegalovirus serostatus. Besides the first cohort of approximately 710 subjects, a separate validation cohort made up of 120 different subjects was used. To predict cytomegalovirus infection status, the study combined high-throughput TCR immunosequencing, statistical association of individual TCRs with disease status, and machine learning. In a later analysis, previously published TCR beta repertoires from about 640 donors were re-analyzed and high-resolution HLA genotyping was added so that TCR occurrence patterns could be studied. In the later analysis, no new phenotypic data were used to find candidate immune exposures; instead, reliance was placed on TCR beta sequences and their occurrence across donors. In an earlier analysis of over 550 of the donors, high-throughput TCR beta sequencing was used to judge whether each TCR beta V gene segment behaved as functional or pseudogenic. Alongside the repertoire data, information on donor age, sex, ethnicity and CMV serostatus was compiled. In a later genetic analysis, genome-wide SNP genotypes for about 65% of the roughly 670 donors were used, and that subset was treated as a discovery cohort. Every discovery cohort repertoire had been produced on one sequencing platform. Class I and class II HLA loci were covered by the typing at four-digit resolution. The number of typed donors differed by locus: about 620-630 for A, B, C, DRB1 and DQB1; some 500 for DQA1; 606 for DPA1; and around 470 for DPB1. Roughly five DR-DQ haplotypes were handled as single units for association and clustering because linkage in the cohort was strong. On average, roughly 240,000 unique TCR beta nucleotide sequences were sequenced per donor among a few hundred genotyped donors of the cohort, with about 17% of those sequences being non-productive. Overall study results and their limits: In an earlier analysis of fewer than 700 of the donors, most TCR beta V segments appeared in productive rearrangements about 87% or about 30% of the time, broadly matching IMGT annotations. The authors suggested that the approach could potentially be extended to other disease states and immunological phenotypes. HLA typing was unavailable for some donors at each locus, so association tests used only the typed subset. The presence/absence analyses assumed that sequencing depth was roughly uniform across donors, and that assumption may not be true. A further reported finding was that TCR beta sequences accurately predicted the HLA-A and HLA-B alleles for most subjects in the first cohort. According to a later analysis, TCR association rates differed among HLA loci, with DRB1 alleles showing the most associated TCRs and HLA-C alleles showing the fewest. A later analysis found that most CMV-associated TCR beta chains appeared HLA-restricted, with HLA associations seemingly driven largely by CMV exposure. According to a later analysis, parvovirus B19, influenza, CMV and Epstein-Barr virus appeared linked to several top co-occurrence clusters. When HLA alleles, especially DR and DQ, strongly co-occurred, TCR associations were difficult to assign to individual alleles. The sequencing pipeline was judged likely to have produced a cluster of highly shared sequence variants as a technical artifact. A total of about 180 TCR beta chains were listed by the study as associated with cytomegalovirus. The only immune exposure information available for the cohort was CMV serostatus. Roughly 17 rarely observed V segments, including chromosome 9 orphons, were excluded from the earlier analysis of about 600 of the donors because counts were too low. In a later genetic analysis, fewer N-insertions in productive TCRs were reported among donors in an Asian-associated ancestry cluster than the 666-donor mean. Specific HLA alleles were associated with 16,951 TCR beta sequences at a false discovery rate of 0.05 in a later analysis. Correlated functional status among segregating V segments might reflect linkage disequilibrium, but an unknown experimental factor could not be ruled out. A later analysis found that HLA-associated TCR beta chains were more clonally expanded and had lower generation probabilities than equally common non-associated chains. Cytomegalovirus status was reported to be diagnosed by the classifier with high specificity and sensitivity in both the original and validation cohorts. Only TCR beta chains were sequenced in this cohort, and the absence of alpha or paired-chain data limited detectable features. In a later genetic analysis, a missense DCLRE1C variant was associated with V-gene and J-gene trimming of TCR beta chains, and the association was replicated in an independent cohort. Most TCR sequences were seen in very few donors, while some public TCRs were found in many individuals. Three of the identified cytomegalovirus-associated TCR beta chains were confirmed in vitro to be specific for cytomegalovirus antigens.

The cohort comprised 670 or so healthy bone marrow donors. At the time of sampling, all cohort members were nominally healthy, though unrecorded immune exposures were likely present. The donor was CMV seropositive and was included in the group of almost 300 seropositive cohort members. Each donor provided a peripheral blood sample, and peripheral blood mononuclear cells were used for TCR beta sequencing. Genomic DNA was extracted from the blood cell samples with the Qiagen DNeasy Blood Extraction Kit. About this clone: It has no known antigen specificity. Base-call qualities are not available, and no considerably larger clone is one nucleotide away.

To prepare the library, the immunoSEQ multiplex PCR assay was applied. For the multiplex PCR, a mixture combining 60 forward primers for TCR Vbeta segments and 13 reverse primers for TCR Jbeta segments was used. A multiplex PCR assay on genomic DNA amplified the CDR3 region of rearranged TCR beta genes. The amplified TCR beta libraries were sequenced on the Illumina HiSeq System as 87-base-pair reads. In the authors' own workflow: A later analysis tallied 75 million to 95 million unique TCR beta chains across the 700 or so repertoires, and some 10 million of those chains were shared by two or more donors. A nearest-neighbor algorithm error-corrected the raw reads and collapsed the reads into unique sequences, merging closely related sequences to remove PCR and sequencing errors. V, D and J gene segments were assigned by aligning CDR3 sequences to IMGT reference sequences. For a sequence to be retained, at least a six-nucleotide match to both a V gene segment and a J gene segment was required. Rearrangements were called productive when the CDR3 lacked stop codons and stayed in frame with V and J; all others were non-productive. Following IMGT convention, CDR3 was defined as the stretch from the second conserved V-encoded cysteine up to the conserved J-encoded phenylalanine. Sequences without an unambiguous match to a single V gene segment were excluded from the earlier analysis of several hundred of the donors. An earlier analysis of some 500 of the donors classified V segments as functional when productive rearrangements were above 56.7% and as segregating when the standard deviation between donors was above 5%. To diagnose cytomegalovirus status from the catalog of TCR beta chain sequences, a statistical classification framework was built. A later analysis assigned V and J genes by comparing TCR nucleotide sequences with IMGT/GENE-DB human TR gene sequences. Using the TCRdist pipeline, a later analysis assigned CDR3 sequences along with most-parsimonious VDJ recombination scenarios. In a later analysis, each TCR beta chain was defined by its CDR3 amino acid sequence together with its V-gene family, and reads without a unique V-gene family were excluded. To address suspected cross-contamination and a sequencing artifact, a later analysis removed over 500 highly shared, low-generation-probability nucleotide sequences. In a later analysis, a clonal expansion index for each public chain was calculated from normalized within-repertoire ranks of inferred template counts. Generation probabilities in a later analysis came from a VDJ recombination model fitted to out-of-frame rearrangements, and those results were checked against IGoR. Hypergeometric tests were used in a later analysis to score TCR-TCR, TCR-HLA and TCR-CMV co-occurrence, with a repertoire-size bias correction applied to the TCR pairs. False discovery rates were estimated in a later analysis by permuting HLA or CMV assignments 20 times. In a later analysis, co-occurring TCRs were grouped using DBSCAN, with TCRdist sequence similarity added in when clustering inside HLA-allele-positive subsets. Repertoires with fewer than 30,000 or more than 120,000 public chains, plus five repertoires with anomalous nucleotide sharing, were excluded from co-occurrence clustering. TCRdb provides this immuneACCESS table in a form limited to in-frame rearrangements. Some clones are lacking; in checked studies, under half of them reflect an unresolved V gene, and why the rest are absent is not known. V and J calls and clone size come straight from that table; D and trimming were deduced from the DNA. The sample table records some 250,000 clones; roughly 82% of these occur just once. The biggest ten clones account for more than 5% of the sample.

This receptor was obtained from a woman in her 40s in good health and CMV-seropositive. Input material: PBMCs.

The CDR3 protein sequence reads: CASLPGGRGYNEQFF. The DNA reads TGTGCCAGTCTCCCCGGCGGACGGGGTTACAATGAGCAGTTCTTC. This chain is built from TRBV19 and TRBJ2-1, and TRBD2 may be the D gene, going by 5 matching bases. Trimming takes 8 bases from V and 4 bases from J, and the germline ends sit 18 bases apart. CDR1 and CDR2, per the germline V gene (reference sequence), are LNHDA and SQIVND. The CDR3, from cysteine to phenylalanine, totals 15 residues. The read is trimmed to its CDR3 DNA, 45 bases read in frame from base 1.